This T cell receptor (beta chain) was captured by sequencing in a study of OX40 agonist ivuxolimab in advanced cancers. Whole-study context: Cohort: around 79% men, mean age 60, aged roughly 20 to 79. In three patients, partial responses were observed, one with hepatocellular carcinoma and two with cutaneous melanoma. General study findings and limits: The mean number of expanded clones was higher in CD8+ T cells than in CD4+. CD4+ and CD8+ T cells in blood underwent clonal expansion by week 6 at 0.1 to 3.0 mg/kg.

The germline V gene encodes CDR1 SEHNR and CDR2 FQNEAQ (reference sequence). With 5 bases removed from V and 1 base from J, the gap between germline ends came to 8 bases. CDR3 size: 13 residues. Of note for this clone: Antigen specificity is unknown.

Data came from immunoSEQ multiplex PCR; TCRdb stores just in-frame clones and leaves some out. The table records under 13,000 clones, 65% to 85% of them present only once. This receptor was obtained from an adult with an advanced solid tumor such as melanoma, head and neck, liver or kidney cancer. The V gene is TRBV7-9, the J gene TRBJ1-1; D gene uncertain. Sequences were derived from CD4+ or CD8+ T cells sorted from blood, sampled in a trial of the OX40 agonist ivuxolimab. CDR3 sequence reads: CASSPDGNTEAFF. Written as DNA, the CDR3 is TGTGCCAGCAGCCCAGACGGGAACACTGAAGCTTTCTTT.